This TCR beta chain was observed in a study of T cell responses to AZD1222 COVID-19 vaccine. TCRdb's copy holds only in-frame clones and misses some; the assay was immunoSEQ multiplex PCR. The sample lists 110,000 to 150,000 clones, around nine tenths occurring once. This clone was seen once. The antigen is not known. Regarding the study as a whole: Repertoire sampling occurred only after the peak T cell response. Nearly half of the spike-specific TCRs reportedly recognize variant regions that carry no mutations. The study found Spike-specific TCR breadth and depth rose after two AZD1222 doses.

V lost 1 base and J 9 bases, leaving 16 bases between the germline ends. CDR3 length: 16 amino acids. Germline lookup yields CDR1 LGHDT and CDR2 YNNKEL (reference sequence). Sequencing used peripheral blood, obtained on day 0 of AZD1222 vaccination. V is TRBV3-1 (or the pseudogene TRBV3-2) and J is TRBJ1-6; D uncertain. The receptor was isolated from an adult in good health. The DNA of the CDR3 is TGTGCCAGCAGCCAAGTCTCCCTCGGTTCTGGTTCACCCCTCCACTTT. The encoded protein is CASSQVSLGSGSPLHF.